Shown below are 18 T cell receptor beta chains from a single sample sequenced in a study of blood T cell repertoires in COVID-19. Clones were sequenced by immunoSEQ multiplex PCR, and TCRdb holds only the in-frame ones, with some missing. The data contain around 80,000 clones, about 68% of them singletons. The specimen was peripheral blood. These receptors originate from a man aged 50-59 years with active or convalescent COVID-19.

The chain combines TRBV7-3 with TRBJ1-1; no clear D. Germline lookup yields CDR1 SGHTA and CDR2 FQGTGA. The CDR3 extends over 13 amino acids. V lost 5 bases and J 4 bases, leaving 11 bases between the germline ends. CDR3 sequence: CASSPRVSTEAFF. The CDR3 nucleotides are TGTGCCAGCAGCCCGCGGGTAAGCACTGAAGCTTTCTTT. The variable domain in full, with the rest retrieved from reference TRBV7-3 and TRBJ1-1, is GAGVSQTPSNKVTEKGKYVELRCDPISGHTALYWYRQSLGQGPEFLIYFQGTGAADDSGLPNDRFFAVRPEGSVSTLKIQRTERGDSAVYLCASSPRVSTEAFFGQGTRLTVV.

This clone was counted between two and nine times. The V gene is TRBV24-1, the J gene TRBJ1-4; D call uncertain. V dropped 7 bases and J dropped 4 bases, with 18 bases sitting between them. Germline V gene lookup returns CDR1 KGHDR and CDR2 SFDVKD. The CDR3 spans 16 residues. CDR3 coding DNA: TGTGCCACCAGGGAGTCCCTAATCCTTCTTAATGAAAAACTGTTTTTT. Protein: CATRESLILLNEKLFF.

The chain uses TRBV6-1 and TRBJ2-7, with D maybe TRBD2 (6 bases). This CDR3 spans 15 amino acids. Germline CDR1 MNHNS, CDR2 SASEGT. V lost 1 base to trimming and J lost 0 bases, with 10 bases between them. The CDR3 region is CASSEVGGYSYEQYF. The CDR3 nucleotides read TGTGCCAGCAGTGAAGTTGGGGGGTACTCCTACGAGCAGTACTTC.

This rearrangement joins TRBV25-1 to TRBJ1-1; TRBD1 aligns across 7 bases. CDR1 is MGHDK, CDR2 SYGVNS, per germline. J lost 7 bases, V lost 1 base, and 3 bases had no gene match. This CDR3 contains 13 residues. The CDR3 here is CASSELGQVEAFF. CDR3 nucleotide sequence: TGTGCCAGCAGTGAATTAGGACAGGTTGAAGCTTTCTTT.

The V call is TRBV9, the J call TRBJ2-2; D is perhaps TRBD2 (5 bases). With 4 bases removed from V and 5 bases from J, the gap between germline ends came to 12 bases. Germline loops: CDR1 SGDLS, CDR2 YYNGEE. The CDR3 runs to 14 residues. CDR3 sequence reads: CASSPRGGTGELFF. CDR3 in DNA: TGTGCCAGCAGCCCCCGAGGCGGGACCGGGGAGCTGTTTTTT. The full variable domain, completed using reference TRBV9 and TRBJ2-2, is DSGVTQTPKHLITATGQRVTLRCSPRSGDLSVYWYQQSLDQGLQFLIQYYNGEERAKGNILERFSAQQFPDLHSELNLSSLELGDSALYFCASSPRGGTGELFFGEGSRLTVL.

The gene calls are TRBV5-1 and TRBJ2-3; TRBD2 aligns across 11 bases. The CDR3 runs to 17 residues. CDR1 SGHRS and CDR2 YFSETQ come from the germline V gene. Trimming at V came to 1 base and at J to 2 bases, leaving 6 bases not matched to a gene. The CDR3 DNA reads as TGCGCCAGCAGCTTGATGACTAGCGGGGAGAACACAGATACGCAGTATTTT. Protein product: CASSLMTSGENTDTQYF.

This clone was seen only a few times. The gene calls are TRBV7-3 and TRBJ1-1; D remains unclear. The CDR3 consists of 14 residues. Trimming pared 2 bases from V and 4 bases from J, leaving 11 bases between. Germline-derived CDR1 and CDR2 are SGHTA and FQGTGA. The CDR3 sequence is CASSLGGSSTEAFF. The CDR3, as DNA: TGTGCCAGCAGCTTAGGAGGGTCCAGCACTGAAGCTTTCTTT.

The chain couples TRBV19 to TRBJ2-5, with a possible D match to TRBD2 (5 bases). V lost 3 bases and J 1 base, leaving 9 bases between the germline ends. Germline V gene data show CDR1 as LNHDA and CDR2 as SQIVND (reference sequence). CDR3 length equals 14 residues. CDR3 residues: CASSMAGSQETQYF. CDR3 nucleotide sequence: TGTGCCAGTAGTATGGCGGGCTCCCAAGAGACCCAGTACTTC.

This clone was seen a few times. CDR3 in DNA: TGTGCCAGCAGCCCCAGACTAGTTGCGGGTTTTGAGAATGAGCAGTTCTTC. Its protein is CASSPRLVAGFENEQFF. This chain links TRBV5-8 with TRBJ2-1; a weak D match, TRBD2 (6 bases). The CDR3 length is 17 residues. Germline CDR1 and CDR2: SGHTS and YDEGEE. Deletions cut 4 bases from V and 7 bases from J, with 24 bases between.

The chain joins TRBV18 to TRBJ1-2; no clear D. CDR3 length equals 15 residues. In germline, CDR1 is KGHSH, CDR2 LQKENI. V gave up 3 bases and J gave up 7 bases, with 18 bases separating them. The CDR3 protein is CASSPWSPSFAGYTF. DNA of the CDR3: TGTGCCAGCTCACCCTGGAGCCCCTCCTTTGCTGGCTACACCTTC.

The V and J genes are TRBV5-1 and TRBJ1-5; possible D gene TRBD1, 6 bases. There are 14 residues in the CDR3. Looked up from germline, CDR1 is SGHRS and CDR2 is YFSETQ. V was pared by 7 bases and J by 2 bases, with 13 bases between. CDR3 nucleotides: TGCGCCAGCTGGGGGGGCCGAGGCAATCAGCCCCAGCATTTT. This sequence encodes CASWGGRGNQPQHF.

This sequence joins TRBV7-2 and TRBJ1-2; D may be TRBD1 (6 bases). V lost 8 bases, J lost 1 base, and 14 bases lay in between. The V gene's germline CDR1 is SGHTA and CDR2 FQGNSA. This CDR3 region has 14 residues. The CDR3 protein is CASGTGPNNYGYTF. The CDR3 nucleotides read TGTGCCAGCGGAACAGGGCCAAATAACTATGGCTACACCTTC.

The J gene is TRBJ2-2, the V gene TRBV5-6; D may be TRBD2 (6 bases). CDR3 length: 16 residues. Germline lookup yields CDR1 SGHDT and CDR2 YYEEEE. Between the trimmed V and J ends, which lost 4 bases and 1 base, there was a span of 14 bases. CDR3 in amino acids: CASSRFAEGNTGELFF. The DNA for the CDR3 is TGTGCCAGCAGCCGTTTTGCGGAGGGGAACACCGGGGAGCTGTTTTTT.

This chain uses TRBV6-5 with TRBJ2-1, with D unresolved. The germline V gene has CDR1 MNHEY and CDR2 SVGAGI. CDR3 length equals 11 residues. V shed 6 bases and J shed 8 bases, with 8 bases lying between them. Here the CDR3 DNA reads TGTGCCAGCAGGAAGCTGGATGAGCAGTTCTTC. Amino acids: CASRKLDEQFF.

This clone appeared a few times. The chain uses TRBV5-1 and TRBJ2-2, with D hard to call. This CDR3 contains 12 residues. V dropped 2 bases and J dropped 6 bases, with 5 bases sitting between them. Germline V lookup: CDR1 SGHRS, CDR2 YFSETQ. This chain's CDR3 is CASSFIAGELFF. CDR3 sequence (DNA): TGCGCCAGCAGCTTTATAGCCGGGGAGCTGTTTTTT.

CDR3: CAISPTVMGYEQYF. The CDR3 DNA reads TGTGCCATCAGCCCGACAGTAATGGGGTACGAGCAGTACTTC. The chain links TRBV10-3 to TRBJ2-7; D might be TRBD1 (5 bases). The CDR3 extends over 14 amino acids. The V gene lost 6 bases and the J gene lost 4 bases, with 16 bases spanning the gap. CDR1 is ENHRY, CDR2 SYGVKD, per germline.

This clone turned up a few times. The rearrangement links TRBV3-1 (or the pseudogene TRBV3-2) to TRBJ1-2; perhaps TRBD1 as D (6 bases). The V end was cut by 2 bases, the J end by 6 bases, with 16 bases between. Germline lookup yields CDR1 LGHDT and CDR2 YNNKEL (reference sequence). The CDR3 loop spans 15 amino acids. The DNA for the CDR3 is TGTGCCAGCAGCCAAAACGGCAGGGGAAAAGATGGCTACACCTTC. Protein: CASSQNGRGKDGYTF.

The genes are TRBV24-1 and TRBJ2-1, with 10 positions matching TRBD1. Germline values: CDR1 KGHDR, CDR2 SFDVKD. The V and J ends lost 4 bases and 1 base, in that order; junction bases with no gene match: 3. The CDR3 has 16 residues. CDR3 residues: CATSDPGQGSYNEQFF. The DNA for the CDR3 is TGTGCCACCAGTGACCCGGGACAGGGGTCCTACAATGAGCAGTTCTTC.